This entry concerns a single TCR beta chain. From germline, CDR1 is MNHEY and CDR2 SVGAGI. The length of the CDR3 is 14 residues. V gave up 2 bases and J gave up 3 bases, with 10 bases separating them. Through a sample-barcoded 5' primer and a J-beta primer mix, a second PCR was run for 7 to 11 cycles. Per-sample output comprised a minimum of 2.5 million paired-end reads containing CDR3. TCRdb redid the calling of the 5' RACE reads with MiXCR, one entry per CDR3 protein. The table includes around 990,000 distinct CDR3 sequences, roughly a quarter detected once. These data are taken from a study of blood T cells in healthy people across ages. The same data also went into a second study, on T cells of mothers and their children. This second study notes: Overlap ran slightly, non-significantly higher for related than unrelated mother-child pairs.

Sequencing used blood. The TCR comes from a girl aged 2 to 10 in good health. V and J are TRBV6-5 and TRBJ2-5; D may be TRBD2 (5 bases). CDR3 in DNA: TGTGCCAGCAGTTACCTCCGGGAAGAAGAGACCCAGTACTTC. Translation gives CASSYLREEETQYF.